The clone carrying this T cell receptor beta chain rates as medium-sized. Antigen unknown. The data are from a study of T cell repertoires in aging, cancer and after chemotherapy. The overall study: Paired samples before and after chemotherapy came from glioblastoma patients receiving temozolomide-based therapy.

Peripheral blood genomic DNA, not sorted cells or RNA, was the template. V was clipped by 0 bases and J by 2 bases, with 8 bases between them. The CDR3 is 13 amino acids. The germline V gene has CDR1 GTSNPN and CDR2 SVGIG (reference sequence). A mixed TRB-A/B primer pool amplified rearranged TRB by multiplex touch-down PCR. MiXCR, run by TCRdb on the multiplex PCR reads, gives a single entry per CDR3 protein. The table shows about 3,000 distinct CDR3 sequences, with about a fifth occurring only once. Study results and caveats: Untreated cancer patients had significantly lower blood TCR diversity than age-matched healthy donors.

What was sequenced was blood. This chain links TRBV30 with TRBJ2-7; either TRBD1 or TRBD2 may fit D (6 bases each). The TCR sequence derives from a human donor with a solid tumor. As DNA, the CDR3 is TGTGCCTGGAGTGTAGGGGGGCCCTACGAGCAGTACTTC. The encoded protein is CAWSVGGPYEQYF.